These T cell receptor beta chains were read from a single sample in a study of blood T cell repertoires in COVID-19. The data were produced by immunoSEQ multiplex PCR, yet TCRdb's version contains in-frame clones alone and is incomplete. The repertoire holds fewer than 200,000 clones, with 80% to 90% as singletons. Input material: peripheral blood. These receptor sequences come from a man aged 40-55 years with acute or convalescent COVID-19. CDR3s include the opening cysteine and the closing phenylalanine or tryptophan. The order of the fields is CDR3 length, clone size, D gene, V gene, J gene, CDR3 DNA, CDR3 protein. The D gene is left open where the match is weak. Clone size is shown for a subset of rows, as once, few, many or a class of expanded clone.

>17|once|TRBD2|TRBV3-1/TRBV3-2|TRBJ2-7
TGTGCCAGCAGCCGCGGACTAGCGGGGTCGAGCTCCTACGAGCAGTACTTC
CASSRGLAGSSSYEQYF
>16|NA|NA|TRBV5-4|TRBJ2-3
TGTGCCAGCAGCCACGAGGGTCCAGGAAGCACAGATACGCAGTATTTT
CASSHEGPGSTDTQYF
>14|NA|NA|TRBV29-1|TRBJ1-4
TGCAGCGCAATAGGGAGTGGGGGGGGTGAAAAACTGTTTTTT
CSAIGSGGGEKLFF
>13|NA|NA|TRBV19|TRBJ2-5
TGTGCCAGCAGAAGGCAGACTCAAGAGACCCAGTACTTC
CASRRQTQETQYF
>15|NA|TRBD1|TRBV19|TRBJ1-4
TGTGCCAGTAGTATCGGACAGGGACCTAATGAAAAACTGTTTTTT
CASSIGQGPNEKLFF
>13|NA|TRBD1|TRBV2|TRBJ2-3
TGTGCCAGCAGTTCACGTACCGGGACAGAGGAGTATTTT
CASSSRTGTEEYF
>14|NA|NA|TRBV2|TRBJ2-5
TGTGCCAGCAGCGGTGGTGGAGGGCTTGAGACCCAGTACTTC
CASSGGGGLETQYF
>15|once|TRBD1|TRBV7-2|TRBJ1-2
TGTGCCAGCAGCGGGTCCGGGACAGGGGTGAGGGGCTACACCTTC
CASSGSGTGVRGYTF
>15|once|TRBD1|TRBV27|TRBJ2-3
TGTGCCAGCAGTTTCACAGGGGTTGGCACAGATACGCAGTATTTT
CASSFTGVGTDTQYF
>13|NA|TRBD1|TRBV29-1|TRBJ1-4
TGCAGCGTTGAAGTTCGACAGGGTAATTCACTGTTTTTT
CSVEVRQGNSLFF
>13|NA|NA|TRBV12-3/TRBV12-4|TRBJ1-3
TGTGCCAGCAGTCTCAGCGCCGGAAACACCATATATTTT
CASSLSAGNTIYF
>15|once|NA|TRBV7-2|TRBJ2-7
TGTGCCAGCAGCCGGGAAGGGTCGCTGTCCTACGAGCAGTACTTC
CASSREGSLSYEQYF
>14|NA|TRBD2|TRBV7-9|TRBJ2-7
TGTGCCAGCAGTCCCGGGGGACTAGGCTACGAGCAGTACTTC
CASSPGGLGYEQYF
>14|NA|NA|TRBV3-1/TRBV3-2|TRBJ2-7
TGTGCCAGCAGCCCAGCGCCGGGGGCCTACGAGCAGTACTTC
CASSPAPGAYEQYF
>16|NA|TRBD1|TRBV24-1|TRBJ2-2
TGTGCCACCAGTGATGGGGACAGGGGGTGGACCGGGGAGCTGTTTTTT
CATSDGDRGWTGELFF
>13|NA|TRBD1|TRBV7-9|TRBJ1-2
TGTGCCAGCAGCTTGGGACAGGGGTATGGCTACACCTTC
CASSLGQGYGYTF
>13|NA|TRBD1|TRBV27|TRBJ1-1
TGTGCCAGCCGAGGGACAGCGAACACTGAAGCTTTCTTT
CASRGTANTEAFF
>14|NA|TRBD2|TRBV18|TRBJ2-3
TGTGCCAGCTCACCAGGGACTAGCGGGGCTACGCAGTATTTT
CASSPGTSGATQYF
>18|NA|TRBD2|TRBV24-1|TRBJ2-1
TGTGCCACCAGTGATTCCCGAGTCGGGGGGGGGCCGGGTAATGAGCAGTTCTTC
CATSDSRVGGGPGNEQFF
>14|NA|TRBD1|TRBV5-6|TRBJ1-2
TGTGCCAGCAGCTTGGGACAGGGGGCGCCGGGCTACACCTTC
CASSLGQGAPGYTF
>15|NA|NA|TRBV25-1|TRBJ1-2
TGTGCCAGCAGTGGGGGCATCAGAGGTAACTATGGCTACACCTTC
CASSGGIRGNYGYTF
>14|NA|NA|TRBV7-2|TRBJ1-5
TGTGCCAGCACCCGCGGGGATAGCAATCAGCCCCAGCATTTT
CASTRGDSNQPQHF
>14|once|NA|TRBV6-2/TRBV6-3|TRBJ1-1
TGTGCCAGCAGTGCGACCGGGAGGAACACTGAAGCTTTCTTT
CASSATGRNTEAFF
>15|NA|TRBD2|TRBV11-2|TRBJ2-2
TGTGCCAGCAGCTTAGATGGACTAGGTTCCGGGGAGCTGTTTTTT
CASSLDGLGSGELFF
>14|NA|NA|TRBV7-9|TRBJ2-2
TGTGCCAGCAGCTTGGACATGAAGACCGGGGAGCTGTTTTTT
CASSLDMKTGELFF
>14|NA|TRBD1|TRBV6-5|TRBJ1-5
TGTGCCAGCAGCACAGGACAGGGCAATCAGCCCCAGCATTTT
CASSTGQGNQPQHF
>14|NA|TRBD1|TRBV27|TRBJ2-7
TGTGCCAGCAGTCTCCGACAGGGGGCGGGAGAGCAGTACTTC
CASSLRQGAGEQYF
>18|NA|TRBD2|TRBV7-2|TRBJ2-2
TGTGCCAGCAGCTTCTCGGCGGGGGGTTTCGCGAACACCGGGGAGCTGTTTTTT
CASSFSAGGFANTGELFF
>15|NA|NA|TRBV3-1/TRBV3-2|TRBJ1-6
TGTGCCAGCAGCCAACGGGAATCCTATAATTCACCCCTCCACTTT
CASSQRESYNSPLHF
>13|few|TRBD1|TRBV28|TRBJ2-7
TGTGCCAGCAGTTTCGCAGGGGGTTACGAGCAGTACTTC
CASSFAGGYEQYF
>15|NA|TRBD1|TRBV5-8|TRBJ1-5
TGTGCCAGCAGCAAAGGGACAGGGAAAGATCAGCCCCAGCATTTT
CASSKGTGKDQPQHF
>12|NA|TRBD2|TRBV29-1|TRBJ2-5
TGCAGCGTTAAAAGCGGGGCAGAGACCCAGTACTTC
CSVKSGAETQYF
>15|NA|NA|TRBV5-5|TRBJ1-6
TGTGCCAGCCAGGGTTCAGGGAACTATAATTCACCCCTCCACTTT
CASQGSGNYNSPLHF
>17|NA|TRBD1|TRBV5-6|TRBJ1-5
TGTGCCAGCAGCTTGGCTTCTTGGGGACAGGGTACTCAGCCCCAGCATTTT
CASSLASWGQGTQPQHF
>15|NA|NA|TRBV21-1|TRBJ2-5
TGTGCCAGCAGCAAAGTACAGGGGGTAGAAGAGACCCAGTACTTC
CASSKVQGVEETQYF
>15|NA|NA|TRBV27|TRBJ2-5
TGTGCCAGCAGTCGGGGGGACAAGGGCCAAGAGACCCAGTACTTC
CASSRGDKGQETQYF
>17|NA|NA|TRBV9|TRBJ1-3
TGTGCCAGCAGCGCGCATACCGGGGACAACTCTGGAAACACCATATATTTT
CASSAHTGDNSGNTIYF